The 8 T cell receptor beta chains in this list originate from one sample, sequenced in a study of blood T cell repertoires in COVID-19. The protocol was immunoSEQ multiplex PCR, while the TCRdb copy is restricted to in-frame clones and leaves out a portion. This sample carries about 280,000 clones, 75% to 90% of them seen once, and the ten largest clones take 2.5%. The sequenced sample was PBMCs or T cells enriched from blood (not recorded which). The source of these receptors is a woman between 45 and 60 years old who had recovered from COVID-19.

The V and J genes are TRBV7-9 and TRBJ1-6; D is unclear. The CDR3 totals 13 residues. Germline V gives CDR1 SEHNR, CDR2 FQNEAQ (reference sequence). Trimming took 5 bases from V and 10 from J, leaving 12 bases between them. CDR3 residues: CASSPAQRSPLHF. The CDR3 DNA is TGTGCCAGCAGCCCGGCGCAGCGATCACCCCTCCACTTT.

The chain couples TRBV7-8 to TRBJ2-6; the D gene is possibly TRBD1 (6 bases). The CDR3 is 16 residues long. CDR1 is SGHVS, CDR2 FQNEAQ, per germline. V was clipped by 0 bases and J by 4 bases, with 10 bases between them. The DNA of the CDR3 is TGTGCCAGCAGCTTAGCTGGGGGCGCCGGGGCCAACGTCCTGACTTTC. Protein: CASSLAGGAGANVLTF. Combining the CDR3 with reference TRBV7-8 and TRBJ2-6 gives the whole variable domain GAGVSQSPRYKVAKRGQDVALRCDPISGHVSLFWYQQALGQGPEFLTYFQNEAQLDKSGLPSDRFFAERPEGSVSTLKIQRTQQEDSAVYLCASSLAGGAGANVLTFGAGSRLTVL.

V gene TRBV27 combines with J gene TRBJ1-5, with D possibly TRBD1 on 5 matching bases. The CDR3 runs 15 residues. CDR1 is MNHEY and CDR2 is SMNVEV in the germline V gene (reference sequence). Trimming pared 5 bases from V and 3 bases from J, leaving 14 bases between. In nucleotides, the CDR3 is TGTGCCAGCAGTCCTTTTTGGGGCGTCAATCAGCCCCAGCATTTT. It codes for CASSPFWGVNQPQHF.

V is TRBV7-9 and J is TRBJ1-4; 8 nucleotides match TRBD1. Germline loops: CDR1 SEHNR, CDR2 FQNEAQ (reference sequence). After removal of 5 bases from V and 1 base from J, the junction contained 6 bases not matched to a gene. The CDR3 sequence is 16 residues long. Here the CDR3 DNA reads TGTGCCAGCAGCCAGAACAGGGGGATAACTAATGAAAAACTGTTTTTT. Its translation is CASSQNRGITNEKLFF.

The chain's CDR3 is CASSFQNYEQYF. DNA for the CDR3: TGTGCCAGCAGTTTTCAGAACTACGAGCAGTACTTC. The chain is built from TRBV28 and TRBJ2-7, with D unresolved. The CDR3 runs to 12 residues. V lost 3 bases and J lost 3, with 6 bases in between. Germline V CDR1 and CDR2: MDHEN, SYDVKM.

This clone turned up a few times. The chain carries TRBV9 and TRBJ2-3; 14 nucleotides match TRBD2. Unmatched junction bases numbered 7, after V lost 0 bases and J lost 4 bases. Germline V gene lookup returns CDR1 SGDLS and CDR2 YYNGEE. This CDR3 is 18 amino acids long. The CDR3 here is CASSVDPGTSGRADTQYF. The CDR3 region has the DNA TGTGCCAGCAGCGTAGACCCCGGGACTAGCGGGAGAGCAGATACGCAGTATTTT. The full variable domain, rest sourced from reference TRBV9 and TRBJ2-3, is DSGVTQTPKHLITATGQRVTLRCSPRSGDLSVYWYQQSLDQGLQFLIQYYNGEERAKGNILERFSAQQFPDLHSELNLSSLELGDSALYFCASSVDPGTSGRADTQYFGPGTRLTVL.

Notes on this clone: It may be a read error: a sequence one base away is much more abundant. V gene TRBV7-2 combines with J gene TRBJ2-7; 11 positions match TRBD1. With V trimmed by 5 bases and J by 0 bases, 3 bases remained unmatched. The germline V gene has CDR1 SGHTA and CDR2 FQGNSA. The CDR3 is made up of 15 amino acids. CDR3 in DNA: TGTGCCAGCAGCCTGGGGACAGGGGGCTCCTACGAGCAGTACTTC. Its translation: CASSLGTGGSYEQYF.

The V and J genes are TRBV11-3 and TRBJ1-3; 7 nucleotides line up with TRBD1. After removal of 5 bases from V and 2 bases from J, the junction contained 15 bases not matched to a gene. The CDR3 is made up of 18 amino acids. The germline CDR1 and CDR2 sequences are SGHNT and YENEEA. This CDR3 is CASSLISTIQGTGNTIYF. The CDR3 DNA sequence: TGTGCCAGCAGCCTTATATCAACAATACAGGGGACTGGAAACACCATATATTTT.